The 2 T cell receptor beta chains below were found in one sample sequenced in a study of T cell repertoires in cytomegalovirus infection. TCRdb itself ran the reads through MiXCR, one entry per CDR3 protein. The data contain 76,000 or so distinct CDR3 sequences, roughly 3.7% of them seen just once; the ten biggest clones take up 3.5% to 6%. The material sequenced was PBMCs. The receptors come from a human donor in good health (CMV status not recorded). Some clones in this sample may be carry-over from other donors' samples.

Many counts were recorded for this clonotype. This chain joins TRBV7-2 and TRBJ1-6; D may be TRBD1 (6 bases). The germline CDR1 and CDR2 sequences are SGHTA and FQGNSA. The CDR3 totals 16 residues. Trimming cost V 5 bases and J 6 bases, with 17 bases left between them. The CDR3 is CASSPHGEGGNSPLHF. The CDR3 DNA follows: TGTGCCAGCAGCCCCCATGGAGAGGGGGGTAATTCACCCCTCCACTTT.

This clonotype was seen repeatedly, ten times or more. V is TRBV20-1 and J is TRBJ1-2; D unclear. This CDR3 is built from 14 residues. CDR1 is DFQATT, CDR2 SNEGSKA, per germline (reference sequence). The V end lost 0 bases, the J end lost 2 bases, and 10 bases lay between the germline ends. CDR3 nucleotides: TGCAGTGCTAGAGATAACCAGGCGAACTATGGCTACACCTTC. As protein: CSARDNQANYGYTF.